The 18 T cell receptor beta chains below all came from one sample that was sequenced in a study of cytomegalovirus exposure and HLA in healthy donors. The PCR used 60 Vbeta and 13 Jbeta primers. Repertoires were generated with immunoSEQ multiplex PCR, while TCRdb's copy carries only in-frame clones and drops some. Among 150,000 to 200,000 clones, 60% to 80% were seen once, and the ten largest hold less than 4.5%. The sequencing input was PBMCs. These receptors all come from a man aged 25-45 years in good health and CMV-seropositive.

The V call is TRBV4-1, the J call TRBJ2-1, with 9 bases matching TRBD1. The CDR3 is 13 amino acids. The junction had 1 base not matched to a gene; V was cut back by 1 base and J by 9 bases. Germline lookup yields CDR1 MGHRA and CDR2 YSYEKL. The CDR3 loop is CASSQGTGVEQFF. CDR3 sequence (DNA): TGCGCCAGCAGCCAAGGGACAGGGGTTGAGCAGTTCTTC.

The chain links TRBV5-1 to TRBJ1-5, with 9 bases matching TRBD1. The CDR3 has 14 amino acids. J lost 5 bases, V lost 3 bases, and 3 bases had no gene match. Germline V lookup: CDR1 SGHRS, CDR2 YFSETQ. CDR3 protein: CASSWTGVDQPQHF. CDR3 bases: TGCGCCAGCAGCTGGACAGGGGTGGATCAGCCCCAGCATTTT.

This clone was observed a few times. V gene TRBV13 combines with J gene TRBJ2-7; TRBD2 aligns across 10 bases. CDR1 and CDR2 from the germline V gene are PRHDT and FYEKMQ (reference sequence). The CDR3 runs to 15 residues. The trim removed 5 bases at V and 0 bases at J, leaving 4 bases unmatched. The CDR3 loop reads CASSPASGSSYEQYF. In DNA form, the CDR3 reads TGTGCCAGCAGCCCAGCTAGCGGGAGCTCCTACGAGCAGTACTTC. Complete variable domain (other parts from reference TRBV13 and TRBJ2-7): AAGVIQSPRHLIKEKRETATLKCYPIPRHDTVYWYQQGPGQDPQFLISFYEKMQSDKGSIPDRFSAQQFSDYHSELNMSSLELGDSALYFCASSPASGSSYEQYFGPGTRLTVT.

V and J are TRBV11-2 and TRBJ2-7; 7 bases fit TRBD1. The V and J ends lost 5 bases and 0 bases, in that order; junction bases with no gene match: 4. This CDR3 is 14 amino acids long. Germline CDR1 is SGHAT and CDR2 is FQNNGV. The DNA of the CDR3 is TGTGCCAGCAGCGTGGACAGGAACTCCTACGAGCAGTACTTC. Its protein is CASSVDRNSYEQYF. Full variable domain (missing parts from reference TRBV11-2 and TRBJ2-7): EAGVAQSPRYKIIEKRQSVAFWCNPISGHATLYWYQQILGQGPKLLIQFQNNGVVDDSQLPKDRFSAERLKGVDSTLKIQPAKLEDSAVYLCASSVDRNSYEQYFGPGTRLTVT.

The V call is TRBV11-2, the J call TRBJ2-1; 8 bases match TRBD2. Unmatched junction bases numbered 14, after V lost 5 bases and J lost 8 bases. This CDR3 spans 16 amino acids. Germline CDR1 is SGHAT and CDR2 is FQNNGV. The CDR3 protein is CASSAGSGGVYDEQFF. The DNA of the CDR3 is TGTGCCAGCAGCGCTGGGTCGGGGGGGGTGTATGATGAGCAGTTCTTC. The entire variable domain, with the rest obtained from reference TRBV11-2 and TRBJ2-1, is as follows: EAGVAQSPRYKIIEKRQSVAFWCNPISGHATLYWYQQILGQGPKLLIQFQNNGVVDDSQLPKDRFSAERLKGVDSTLKIQPAKLEDSAVYLCASSAGSGGVYDEQFFGPGTRLTVL.

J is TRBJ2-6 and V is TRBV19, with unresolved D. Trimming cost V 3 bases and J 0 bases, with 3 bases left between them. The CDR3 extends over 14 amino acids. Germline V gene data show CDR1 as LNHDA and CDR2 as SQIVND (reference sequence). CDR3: CASSISSGANVLTF. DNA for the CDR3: TGTGCCAGTAGTATCAGCTCTGGGGCCAACGTCCTGACTTTC.

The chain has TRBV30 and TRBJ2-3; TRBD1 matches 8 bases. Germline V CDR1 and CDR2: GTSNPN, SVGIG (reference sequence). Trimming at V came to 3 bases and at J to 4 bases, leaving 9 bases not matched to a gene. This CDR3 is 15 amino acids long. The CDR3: CAWSRQGPGPDTQYF. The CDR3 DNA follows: TGTGCCTGGAGCAGACAGGGGCCTGGACCAGATACGCAGTATTTT.

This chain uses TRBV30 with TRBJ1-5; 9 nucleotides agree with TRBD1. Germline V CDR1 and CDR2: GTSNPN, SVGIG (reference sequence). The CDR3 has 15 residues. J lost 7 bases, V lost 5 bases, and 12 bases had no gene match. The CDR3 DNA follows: TGTGCCTGGCGCCGAACAGGGGGCGCGGGACAGCCCCAGCATTTT. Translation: CAWRRTGGAGQPQHF.

CDR3 bases: TGTGCCAGCAGGGAGACTAGCGCCTTGACCTACGAGCAGTACTTC. Its protein product is CASRETSALTYEQYF. This sequence joins TRBV2 and TRBJ2-7, with TRBD2 matching 8 bases. Per germline, CDR1 SNHLY and CDR2 FYNNEI. Losses at the gene ends were 6 bases for V and 2 bases for J; bases not matched to a gene: 9. This CDR3 is built from 15 residues.

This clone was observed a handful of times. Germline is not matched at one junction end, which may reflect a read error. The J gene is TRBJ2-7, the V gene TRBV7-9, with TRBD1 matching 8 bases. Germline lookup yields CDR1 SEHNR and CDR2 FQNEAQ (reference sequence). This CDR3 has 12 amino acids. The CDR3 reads CSSSTGQGEQYF. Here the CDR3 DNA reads TGTTCCAGCAGCACAGGACAGGGCGAGCAGTACTTC.

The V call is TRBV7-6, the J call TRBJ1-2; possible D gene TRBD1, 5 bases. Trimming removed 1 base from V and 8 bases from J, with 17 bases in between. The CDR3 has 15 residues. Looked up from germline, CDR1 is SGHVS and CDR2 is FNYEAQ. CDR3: CASSLGFTGTRGYTF. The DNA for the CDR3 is TGTGCCAGCAGCTTAGGCTTCACCGGGACTCGGGGCTACACCTTC.

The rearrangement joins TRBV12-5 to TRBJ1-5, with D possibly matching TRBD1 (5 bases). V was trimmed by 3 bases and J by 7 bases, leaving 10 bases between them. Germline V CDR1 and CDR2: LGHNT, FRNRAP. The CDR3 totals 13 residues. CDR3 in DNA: TGTGCTAGTGGTTTACAGGAGGGACAGCCCCAGCATTTT. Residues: CASGLQEGQPQHF.

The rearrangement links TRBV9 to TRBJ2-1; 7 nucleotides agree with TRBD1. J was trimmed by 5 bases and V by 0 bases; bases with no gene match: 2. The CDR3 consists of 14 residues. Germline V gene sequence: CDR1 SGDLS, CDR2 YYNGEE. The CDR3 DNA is TGTGCCAGCAGCGTAGACAGGGGAAACAATGAGCAGTTCTTC. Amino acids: CASSVDRGNNEQFF. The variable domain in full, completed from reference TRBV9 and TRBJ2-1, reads DSGVTQTPKHLITATGQRVTLRCSPRSGDLSVYWYQQSLDQGLQFLIQYYNGEERAKGNILERFSAQQFPDLHSELNLSSLELGDSALYFCASSVDRGNNEQFFGPGTRLTVL.

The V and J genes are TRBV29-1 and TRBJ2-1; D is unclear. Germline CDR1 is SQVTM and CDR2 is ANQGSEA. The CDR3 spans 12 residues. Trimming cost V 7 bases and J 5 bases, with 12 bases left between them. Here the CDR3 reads CSALIQDNEQFF. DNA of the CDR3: TGCAGCGCGTTAATCCAGGACAATGAGCAGTTCTTC.

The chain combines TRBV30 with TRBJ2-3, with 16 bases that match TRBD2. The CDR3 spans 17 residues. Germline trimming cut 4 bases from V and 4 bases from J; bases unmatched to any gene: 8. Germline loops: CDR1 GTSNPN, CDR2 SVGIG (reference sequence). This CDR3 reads CAWISGTSGGAADTQYF. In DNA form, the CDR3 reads TGTGCCTGGATATCCGGGACTAGCGGGGGGGCCGCAGATACGCAGTATTTT.

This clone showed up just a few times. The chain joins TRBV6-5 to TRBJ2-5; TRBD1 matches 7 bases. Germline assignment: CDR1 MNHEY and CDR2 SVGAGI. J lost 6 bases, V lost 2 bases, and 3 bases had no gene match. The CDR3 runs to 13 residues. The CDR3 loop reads CASSYDRDKTQYF. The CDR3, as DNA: TGTGCCAGCAGTTACGACAGGGACAAGACCCAGTACTTC.

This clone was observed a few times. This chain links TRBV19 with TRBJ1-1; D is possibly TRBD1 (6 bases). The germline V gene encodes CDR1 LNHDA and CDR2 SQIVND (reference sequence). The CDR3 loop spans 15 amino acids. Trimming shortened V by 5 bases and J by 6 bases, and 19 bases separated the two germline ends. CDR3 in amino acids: CASSGGPGQQPEAFF. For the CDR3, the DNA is TGTGCCAGTAGTGGAGGACCGGGACAACAGCCTGAAGCTTTCTTT.

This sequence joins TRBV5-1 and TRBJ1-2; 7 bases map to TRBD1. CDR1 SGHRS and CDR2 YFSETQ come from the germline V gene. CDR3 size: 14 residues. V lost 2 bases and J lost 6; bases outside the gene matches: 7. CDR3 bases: TGCGCCAGCAGCTTCCCGACAGGGAAGGATGGCTACACCTTC. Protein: CASSFPTGKDGYTF. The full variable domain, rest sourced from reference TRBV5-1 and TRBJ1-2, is KAGVTQTPRYLIKTRGQQVTLSCSPISGHRSVSWYQQTPGQGLQFLFEYFSETQRNKGNFPGRFSGRQFSNSRSEMNVSTLELGDSALYLCASSFPTGKDGYTFGSGTRLTVV.